This TCR beta chain appears in the sequencing data of a study of PD-L1 blockade in urothelial cancer. Looking at the study overall: About 90% of the roughly 29 patients were men who had bladder-origin urothelial cancer. Blood was analyzed 3 weeks (second dose) and 6 weeks after treatment start.

Time point specified: pretreatment peripheral blood. Patients had locally advanced or metastatic urothelial carcinoma. About this clone: No antigen is known for it.

The assay was immunoSEQ multiplex PCR, and TCRdb's table has in-frame clones only and misses some. The repertoire holds 45,000 to 70,000 clones, with about 85% as singletons. CDR3 size: 11 residues. CDR1 DFQATT and CDR2 SNEGSKA come from the germline V gene (reference sequence). Findings of the study overall: At the 3-week point, tumor-associated blood clones expanded more in durable-benefit patients.

This TCR came from a man between 65 and 80 years old with urothelial cancer. The source was PBMCs, collected around atezolizumab (anti-PD-L1) treatment. This sequence joins TRBV20-1 and TRBJ2-7, with 9 bases lining up with TRBD2. CDR3 DNA: TGCAGCCCTAGCGGGGTCTACGAGCAGTACTTC. Translation: CSPSGVYEQYF.